These T cell receptor beta chains were read from a single sample in a study of response to subunit inactivated influenza vaccine. In TCRdb, the RT-PCR reads were re-called with MiXCR into one record per CDR3 protein. Among 600,000 to 700,000 distinct CDR3 sequences, roughly 15% were seen once, and the ten largest hold 7.5% to 8%. The sequences come from PBMCs from blood, collected about 14 days before vaccination. These receptors came from a man aged 50 or older who received an inactivated influenza vaccine. Each CDR3 is given with its conserved first and last residue. The D gene is left open where the match is weak. Where a row states a size, it is once, few, many or the class of an expanded clone; other rows omit it.

clone_size	v_call	j_call	d_call	cdr3_aa	cdr3_nt
.	TRBV7-9	TRBJ2-3	.	CAGATSTDTQYF	TGTGCCGGAGCGACTAGCACAGATACGCAGTATTTT
many	TRBV3-1	TRBJ1-5	.	CASSFSNQPQHF	TGTGCCAGCAGCTTTAGCAATCAGCCCCAGCATTTT
few	TRBV30	TRBJ1-2	TRBD1	CAWSVQGAGYTF	TGTGCCTGGAGTGTACAGGGGGCCGGCTACACCTTC
.	TRBV28	TRBJ2-5	TRBD2	CASSQTSGGAGETQYF	TGTGCCAGCAGTCAGACTAGCGGGGGGGCGGGAGAGACCCAGTACTTC
few	TRBV7-2	TRBJ2-7	.	CASSSGPHYEQYF	TGTGCCAGCAGTTCCGGCCCACACTACGAGCAGTACTTC
.	TRBV20-1	TRBJ1-5	TRBD1	CSAGQDSNQPQHF	TGCAGTGCTGGACAGGATAGCAATCAGCCCCAGCATTTT
.	TRBV4-3	TRBJ2-1	TRBD2	CASSQDQIAGGRISYNEQFF	TGCGCCAGCAGCCAAGATCAGATAGCGGGGGGCCGTATTTCCTACAATGAGCAGTTCTTC
medium-sized	TRBV5-1	TRBJ2-1	.	CASSLDGSSYNEQFF	TGCGCCAGCAGCTTGGATGGCAGCTCCTACAATGAGCAGTTCTTC
few	TRBV27	TRBJ1-3	.	CASSRTAGILSGNTIYF	TGTGCCAGCAGTCGGACAGCGGGTATCCTCTCTGGAAACACCATATATTTT
.	TRBV28	TRBJ2-7	.	CASSRDWNYEQYF	TGTGCCAGCAGTAGGGACTGGAACTACGAGCAGTACTTC
.	TRBV5-1	TRBJ2-5	TRBD2	CASSLASVWLAGDEARETQYF	TGCGCCAGCAGCTTGGCCTCGGTTTGGCTAGCGGGAGACGAAGCCAGAGAGACCCAGTACTTC
.	TRBV5-1	TRBJ2-2	.	CASSPGLTNTGELFF	TGCGCCAGCAGCCCTGGACTAACGAACACCGGGGAGCTGTTTTTT
.	TRBV4-3	TRBJ1-6	.	CASSSRLRSLSPLHF	TGCGCCAGCAGCTCGCGACTCCGCTCTCTGTCACCCCTCCACTTT
.	TRBV11-2	TRBJ2-7	TRBD2	CASRGAGGPYEQYF	TGTGCCAGCAGGGGGGCGGGAGGGCCCTACGAGCAGTACTTC
many	TRBV10-3	TRBJ2-1	TRBD2	CAISGTSGTSYNEQFF	TGTGCCATCAGTGGAACTAGCGGGACGTCCTACAATGAGCAGTTCTTC
.	TRBV28	TRBJ2-2	.	CASSFWGRVSTGELFF	TGTGCCAGCAGTTTTTGGGGGCGCGTGAGCACCGGGGAGCTGTTTTTT